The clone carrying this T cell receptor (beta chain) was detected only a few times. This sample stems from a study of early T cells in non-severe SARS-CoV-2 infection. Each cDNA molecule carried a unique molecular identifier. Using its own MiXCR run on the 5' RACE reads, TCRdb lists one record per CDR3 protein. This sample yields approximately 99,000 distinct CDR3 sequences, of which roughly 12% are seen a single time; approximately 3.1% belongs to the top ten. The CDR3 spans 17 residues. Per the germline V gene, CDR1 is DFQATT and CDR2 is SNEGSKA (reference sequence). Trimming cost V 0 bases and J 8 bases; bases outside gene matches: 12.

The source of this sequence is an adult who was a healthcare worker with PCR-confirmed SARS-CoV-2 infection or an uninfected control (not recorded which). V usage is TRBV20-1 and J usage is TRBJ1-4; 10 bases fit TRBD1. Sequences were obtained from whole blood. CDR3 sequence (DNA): TGCAGTGCTAGAGATCTTCTAGGGGACAGGGGCTACGAAAAACTGTTTTTT. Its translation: CSARDLLGDRGYEKLFF.